Below are 14 T cell receptor beta chains sequenced from a single sample in a study of blood T cell repertoires in COVID-19. The data were produced by immunoSEQ multiplex PCR, yet TCRdb's version contains in-frame clones alone and is incomplete. The sample shows fewer than 70,000 clones, roughly 80% of them seen only once. The sequencing input was peripheral blood. The receptors here all came from a woman older than 75 with acute or convalescent COVID-19.

This clone was observed a single time. J is TRBJ2-7 and V is TRBV4-1; D may be TRBD1 (5 bases). CDR3 length: 14 residues. Per the germline V gene, CDR1 is MGHRA and CDR2 is YSYEKL. Trimming took off 0 bases at V and 1 base at J, with 7 bases between the two ends. The CDR3 DNA sequence: TGCGCCAGCAGCCAAGACAGGGCTTCCTACGAGCAGTACTTC. It translates to CASSQDRASYEQYF.

This clone was seen only a few times. The genes are TRBV15 and TRBJ1-3; possibly TRBD1 for D (5 bases). The V end lost 4 bases, the J end lost 0 bases, and 7 bases lay between the germline ends. This CDR3 is built from 14 residues. Germline CDR1 is LNHNV and CDR2 is YYDKDF (reference sequence). The CDR3 reads CATSTTDSGNTIYF. As DNA, the CDR3 is TGTGCCACCAGCACGACAGACTCTGGAAACACCATATATTTT.

The CDR3 DNA follows: TGTGCCAGCAGCTTAGGGACAGGGGAGAGCAATCAGCCCCAGCATTTT. Translation gives CASSLGTGESNQPQHF. The rearrangement uses TRBV7-9 and TRBJ1-5; 9 bases are shared with TRBD1. Germline values: CDR1 SEHNR, CDR2 FQNEAQ (reference sequence). Losses at the gene ends were 1 base for V and 1 base for J; bases not matched to a gene: 2. The CDR3 sequence is 16 residues long.

The V and J genes are TRBV5-1 and TRBJ1-6, with a tentative D call TRBD1 (6 bases). The germline V gene has CDR1 SGHRS and CDR2 YFSETQ. The CDR3 consists of 14 residues. Trimming shortened V by 3 bases and J by 6 bases, and 10 bases separated the two germline ends. CDR3 protein: CASSSQQGNSPLHF. The DNA of the CDR3 is TGCGCCAGCAGCTCGCAACAGGGTAATTCACCCCTCCACTTT.

J is TRBJ2-3 and V is TRBV4-1, with D unresolved. This CDR3 has 14 residues. Germline V gene lookup returns CDR1 MGHRA and CDR2 YSYEKL. V was pared by 1 base and J by 1 base, with 6 bases between. CDR3 sequence: CASSQAGGTDTQYF. The CDR3 DNA sequence: TGCGCCAGCAGCCAAGCAGGTGGCACAGATACGCAGTATTTT.

This chain links TRBV27 with TRBJ1-5; TRBD1 matches at 7 bases. Per germline, CDR1 MNHEY and CDR2 SMNVEV (reference sequence). This CDR3 region has 16 residues. Germline trimming cut 8 bases from V and 1 base from J; bases unmatched to any gene: 11. CDR3 loop: CASGSVQGKSNQPQHF. The CDR3, as DNA: TGTGCCAGCGGGTCCGTACAGGGGAAGAGCAATCAGCCCCAGCATTTT.

The gene calls are TRBV4-1 and TRBJ1-3, with D possibly matching TRBD1 (5 bases). CDR1 MGHRA and CDR2 YSYEKL come from the germline V gene. The length of the CDR3 is 15 residues. V shed 1 base and J shed 4 bases, with 11 bases lying between them. As DNA, the CDR3 is TGCGCCAGCAGCCAAGTCGGGGGGTACGGAAACACCATATATTTT. This gives the protein CASSQVGGYGNTIYF.

The chain employs TRBV10-3 and TRBJ1-5, with unresolved D. V was cut by 0 bases and J by 4 bases, with 7 bases left in between. Germline lookup yields CDR1 ENHRY and CDR2 SYGVKD. The CDR3 covers 14 residues. CDR3 in amino acids: CAISESGSNQPQHF. The DNA of the CDR3 is TGTGCCATCAGTGAGTCTGGGAGTAATCAGCCCCAGCATTTT.

This clone has only one observation. The V call is TRBV5-5, the J call TRBJ2-5, with D tentatively TRBD2 (6 bases). V was cut by 0 bases and J by 2 bases, with 11 bases left in between. The germline V gene has CDR1 SGHKS and CDR2 YYEKEE (reference sequence). CDR3 length: 15 residues. The CDR3 loop is CASSLGGDPQETQYF. The CDR3, as DNA: TGTGCCAGCAGCTTGGGGGGGGATCCTCAAGAGACCCAGTACTTC.

This chain connects TRBV5-8 to TRBJ2-3; the D gene is possibly TRBD1 (7 bases). Germline V gives CDR1 SGHTS, CDR2 YDEGEE. This CDR3 contains 18 residues. The V and J ends lost 4 bases and 3 bases respectively, with 24 bases between them. CDR3: CASSPEGQIRGSTDTQYF. In DNA form, the CDR3 reads TGTGCCAGCAGCCCGGAGGGACAGATAAGGGGTTCGACAGATACGCAGTATTTT.

V usage is TRBV18 and J usage is TRBJ1-2; D is perhaps TRBD1 (5 bases). Trimming took 3 bases from V and 3 from J, leaving 8 bases between them. The CDR3 runs 13 residues. The V gene's germline CDR1 is KGHSH and CDR2 LQKENI. The CDR3 DNA follows: TGTGCCAGCTCACCGACAGCTGACTATGGCTACACCTTC. The encoded protein is CASSPTADYGYTF. The variable domain in full, with the rest retrieved from reference TRBV18 and TRBJ1-2, is NAGVMQNPRHLVRRRGQEARLRCSPMKGHSHVYWYRQLPEEGLKFMVYLQKENIIDESGMPKERFSAEFPKEGPSILRIQQVVRGDSAAYFCASSPTADYGYTFGSGTRLTVV.

The V call is TRBV7-9, the J call TRBJ1-2; 7 bases are shared with TRBD1. Germline values: CDR1 SEHNR, CDR2 FQNEAQ (reference sequence). This CDR3 comprises 13 residues. J was trimmed by 8 bases and V by 1 base; bases with no gene match: 4. In DNA form, the CDR3 reads TGTGCCAGCAGCTTAGAGGGGGCGTACGGCTACACCTTC. Translated, it gives CASSLEGAYGYTF.

This clone was seen more than once but under ten times. The rearrangement joins TRBV19 to TRBJ2-7; 10 bases line up with TRBD2. V was clipped by 5 bases and J by 3 bases; unmatched bases: 4. The germline CDR1 and CDR2 sequences are LNHDA and SQIVND (reference sequence). The CDR3 is 14 amino acids. The CDR3 DNA follows: TGTGCCAGTAGTCCCGGACTAGCGGTCTACGAGCAGTACTTC. Translated: CASSPGLAVYEQYF.

The sample holds one count of this clone. This chain joins TRBV7-6 and TRBJ2-7; D is unclear. CDR1 is SGHVS and CDR2 is FNYEAQ in the germline V gene. The CDR3 runs to 14 residues. Trimming left V 1 base short and J 3 bases short, with 10 bases between. CDR3 bases: TGTGCCAGCAGCTTAGATGGCAGCGACTACGAGCAGTACTTC. Protein product: CASSLDGSDYEQYF.